Each of the 18 T cell receptor beta chains below was sequenced from the same sample in a study of T-cell memory formation after mild COVID-19. TCRdb used MiXCR to reprocess the 5' RACE reads, holding one entry per CDR3 protein. The table records roughly 130,000 distinct CDR3 sequences, 17% of them present only once. The sequenced sample consisted of PBMCs or a T cell subset sorted from them (not recorded which). Source of these receptors: a young man who had mild COVID-19 (a few samples of this study predate the infection). Cell type and time point are not known.

This clonotype occurred a few times. The gene calls are TRBV10-2 and TRBJ2-3; D may correspond to TRBD1 or TRBD2 (5 bases each). V gave up 7 bases and J gave up 3 bases, with 17 bases separating them. Germline V gives CDR1 WSHSY, CDR2 SAAADI. The CDR3 spans 15 residues. The CDR3 coding sequence is TGCGCCAGCACCGGGGCGGGCATGTCGACAGATACGCAGTATTTT. As protein: CASTGAGMSTDTQYF.

This clonotype was observed a few times. The chain links TRBV5-1 to TRBJ2-7; tentatively, D is TRBD1 or TRBD2 (6 bases each). The CDR3 loop spans 16 amino acids. Trimming removed 4 bases at V and 3 bases at J, with 20 bases between. Germline-derived CDR1 and CDR2 are SGHRS and YFSETQ. Here the CDR3 DNA reads TGCGCCAGCAGCCCTTCTGGGGGGCTCGAAGTCTACGAGCAGTACGTC. This codes for CASSPSGGLEVYEQYV.

The rearrangement joins TRBV7-9 to TRBJ2-1; D may be TRBD1 (6 bases). CDR3 size: 15 residues. Per germline, CDR1 SEHNR and CDR2 FQNEAQ (reference sequence). V was pared by 6 bases and J by 0 bases, with 12 bases between. The chain's CDR3 is CASRLDRSSYNEQFF. CDR3 nucleotides: TGTGCCAGCAGACTCGACAGGAGCTCCTACAATGAGCAGTTCTTC.

CDR3 sequence reads: CSAHRLAGGITDTQYF. CDR3 DNA sequence: TGCAGTGCCCACCGACTAGCGGGGGGTATCACAGATACGCAGTATTTT. The chain joins TRBV20-1 to TRBJ2-3; 13 bases match TRBD2. The germline V gene has CDR1 DFQATT and CDR2 SNEGSKA (reference sequence). The length of the CDR3 is 16 residues. V dropped 6 bases and J dropped 2; count of bases not matched to a gene: 8.

This clonotype was detected only a few times. The chain uses TRBV5-1 and TRBJ1-1, with a possible D match to TRBD1 (5 bases). This CDR3 has 16 residues. The germline gives CDR1 SGHRS, CDR2 YFSETQ. Trimming took off 7 bases at V and 0 bases at J, with 19 bases between the two ends. CDR3 in amino acids: CASLPAAGGLNTEAFF. CDR3 in DNA: TGCGCCAGCCTTCCTGCTGCTGGGGGGTTGAACACTGAAGCTTTCTTT.

The chain employs TRBV4-3 and TRBJ2-2; D is uncertain. The CDR3 runs 15 residues. Germline values: CDR1 LGHNA, CDR2 YSLEER. V lost 1 base and J 4 bases, leaving 10 bases between the germline ends. CDR3 loop: CASSQVLKGTGELFF. CDR3 DNA sequence: TGCGCCAGCAGCCAAGTGCTGAAGGGCACCGGGGAGCTGTTTTTT.

Written as DNA, the CDR3 is TGCAGCGTCCGGGACGCCTACGAGCAGTACTTC. The encoded protein is CSVRDAYEQYF. The rearrangement links TRBV29-1 to TRBJ2-7, with D possibly called TRBD1 or TRBD2 (5 bases each). V gave up 6 bases and J gave up 2 bases, with 8 bases separating them. The CDR3 is 11 residues long. Germline CDR1 is SQVTM and CDR2 is ANQGSEA.

The CDR3 DNA follows: TGTGCTAGTGGTTTCGGGGCTCTGGGGAACACTGAAGCTTTCTTT. Its protein product is CASGFGALGNTEAFF. This chain connects TRBV12-5 to TRBJ1-1; maybe TRBD1 (5 bases). V was shortened by 3 bases and J by 1 base, with 12 bases between the two germline ends. This CDR3 has 15 residues. Germline V CDR1 and CDR2: LGHNT, FRNRAP.

CDR3 region: CSARPSEAEAFF. CDR3 DNA: TGCAGTGCCCGACCCTCCGAAGCTGAAGCTTTCTTT. V is TRBV20-1 and J is TRBJ1-1; D remains ambiguous. The CDR3 totals 12 residues. The V gene's germline CDR1 is DFQATT and CDR2 SNEGSKA (reference sequence). V was cut by 6 bases and J by 6 bases, with 14 bases left in between.

The table lists this clonotype with a few counts. The CDR3 is CASSFGGREETQYF. The CDR3 nucleotides read TGCGCCAGCAGCTTTGGAGGAAGGGAAGAGACCCAGTACTTC. The V gene is TRBV5-1, the J gene TRBJ2-5; D perhaps matches TRBD2 (5 bases). Germline assignment: CDR1 SGHRS and CDR2 YFSETQ. Trimming removed 2 bases from V and 3 bases from J, with 11 bases in between. The CDR3 totals 14 residues.

This clonotype was detected a few times. This chain joins TRBV6-2 or TRBV6-3 and TRBJ2-7; 13 nucleotides agree with TRBD2. The CDR3 is 16 residues long. V dropped 5 bases and J dropped 6; count of bases not matched to a gene: 10. Germline V lookup: CDR1 MNHEY, CDR2 SVGEGT. The CDR3 nucleotides read TGTGCCAGCAGTGGACTAGCGGGGGCCCTATTCCCCGAGCAGTACTTC. It codes for CASSGLAGALFPEQYF.

To note about this clonotype: A much bigger clone sits one base away, suggesting this may be a read error. This likely comes from a read error, as the CDR3 has no conserved phenylalanine or tryptophan at its end. The genes are TRBV5-1 and TRBJ2-1; D unresolved. The V end lost 4 bases, the J end lost 5 bases, and 10 bases lay between the germline ends. Per the germline V gene, CDR1 is SGHRS and CDR2 is YFSETQ. The CDR3 has 13 residues. CDR3: CASSPAGDNEQFY. As DNA, the CDR3 is TGCGCCAGCAGCCCGGCAGGTGACAATGAGCAGTTCTAC.

In this sample, this clonotype turned up many times. The V gene is TRBV28, the J gene TRBJ2-7, with D possibly being TRBD2 (6 bases). V lost 7 bases to trimming and J lost 5 bases, with 15 bases between them. This CDR3 has 13 residues. The V gene's germline CDR1 is MDHEN and CDR2 SYDVKM. The CDR3 region is CASIRGFEDEQYF. Written as DNA, the CDR3 is TGTGCCAGCATCCGGGGGTTTGAGGACGAGCAGTACTTC.

This rearrangement joins TRBV28 to TRBJ2-5; 10 bases match TRBD2. Losses at the gene ends were 7 bases for V and 5 bases for J; bases not matched to a gene: 10. From germline, CDR1 is MDHEN and CDR2 SYDVKM. The CDR3 covers 15 residues. The CDR3: CASTSGSGGAETQYF. The CDR3 coding sequence is TGTGCCAGCACCTCTGGCAGCGGGGGGGCCGAGACCCAGTACTTC.

This clonotype came up a few times. V and J are TRBV6-5 and TRBJ2-7; D is unresolved. Germline loops: CDR1 MNHEY, CDR2 SVGAGI. The CDR3 contains 14 residues. The V gene lost 0 bases and the J gene lost 0 bases, with 6 bases spanning the gap. The CDR3: CASSYSAASYEQYV. As DNA, the CDR3 is TGTGCCAGCAGTTACTCGGCTGCCTCCTACGAGCAGTACGTC.

The chain combines TRBV20-1 with TRBJ1-6; D is perhaps TRBD1 (5 bases). Germline CDR1 is DFQATT and CDR2 is SNEGSKA (reference sequence). CDR3 length: 13 amino acids. CDR3: CVRSRGHNSPLHF. CDR3 nucleotide sequence: TGCGTGCGAAGCCGGGGACATAATTCACCCCTCCACTTT.

The J gene is TRBJ1-1, the V gene TRBV5-1, with D uncertain. The V end lost 0 bases, the J end lost 3 bases, and 9 bases lay between the germline ends. The CDR3 covers 14 residues. Germline-derived CDR1 and CDR2 are SGHRS and YFSETQ. The CDR3 reads CASSLEPRYTEAFF. DNA of the CDR3: TGCGCCAGCAGCTTGGAGCCCCGCTACACTGAAGCTTTCTTT.

J is TRBJ1-2 and V is TRBV6-5, with D uncertain. Per germline, CDR1 MNHEY and CDR2 SVGAGI. Trimming pared 6 bases from V and 8 bases from J, leaving 19 bases between. The CDR3 extends over 14 amino acids. The CDR3 is CASSLGRDRAGYTF. For the CDR3, the DNA is TGTGCCAGCAGCCTAGGAAGGGATAGGGCGGGCTACACCTTC.